Listed below are T cell receptor beta chains from one sample, sequenced in a study of cytomegalovirus exposure and HLA in healthy donors. Data came from immunoSEQ multiplex PCR; TCRdb stores just in-frame clones and leaves some out. The sample includes about 140,000 clones, around three quarters of them seen just once. The specimen sequenced was PBMCs. The origin of the receptors is a man in his forties in good health and CMV-seronegative. Each CDR3 is given with its conserved first and last residue. The D gene is left open where the match is weak. Size is stated for part of the rows, as once, few or many counts, or as a class when the clone is expanded.

abundance: .; d_gene: .; j_gene: TRBJ1-5; v_gene: TRBV4-1; CDR3aa: CASSQAGGDNQPQHF; CDR3nt: TGCGCCAGCAGCCAAGCGGGAGGGGATAATCAGCCCCAGCATTTT
abundance: .; d_gene: TRBD1; j_gene: TRBJ2-7; v_gene: TRBV18; CDR3aa: CASSRADRGYEQYF; CDR3nt: TGTGCCAGCTCACGCGCAGACAGGGGATACGAGCAGTACTTC
abundance: .; d_gene: .; j_gene: TRBJ2-1; v_gene: TRBV6-5; CDR3aa: CASSYSGRENEQFF; CDR3nt: TGTGCCAGCAGTTACTCCGGACGGGAAAATGAGCAGTTCTTC
abundance: .; d_gene: TRBD1; j_gene: TRBJ1-5; v_gene: TRBV2; CDR3aa: CASRGQGPAISQPQHF; CDR3nt: TGTGCCAGCAGGGGACAGGGTCCCGCAATCTCTCAGCCCCAGCATTTT
abundance: .; d_gene: .; j_gene: TRBJ2-1; v_gene: TRBV10-3; CDR3aa: CAISLNQNEQFF; CDR3nt: TGTGCCATCAGCCTAAATCAAAATGAGCAGTTCTTC
abundance: .; d_gene: .; j_gene: TRBJ1-4; v_gene: TRBV18; CDR3aa: CASSPRRVGDEKLFF; CDR3nt: TGTGCCAGCTCACCACGGAGGGTAGGGGATGAAAAACTGTTTTTT
abundance: .; d_gene: TRBD1; j_gene: TRBJ1-1; v_gene: TRBV13; CDR3aa: CASSTWGQLLGTEAFF; CDR3nt: TGTGCCAGCAGCACGTGGGGACAGCTTCTTGGCACTGAAGCTTTCTTT
abundance: .; d_gene: TRBD2; j_gene: TRBJ2-2; v_gene: TRBV6-1; CDR3aa: CASSEFGRGVTGELFF; CDR3nt: TGTGCCAGCAGTGAATTTGGGCGGGGGGTCACCGGGGAGCTGTTTTTT
abundance: .; d_gene: .; j_gene: TRBJ2-2; v_gene: TRBV7-9; CDR3aa: CASSSLGEGPGELFF; CDR3nt: TGTGCCAGCAGCTCACTCGGGGAAGGGCCCGGGGAGCTGTTTTTT
abundance: .; d_gene: .; j_gene: TRBJ1-4; v_gene: TRBV28; CDR3aa: CASSLAGGEKLFF; CDR3nt: TGTGCCAGCAGTTTGGCCGGGGGTGAAAAACTGTTTTTT
abundance: few; d_gene: TRBD2; j_gene: TRBJ2-5; v_gene: TRBV7-9; CDR3aa: CASSLFGGDKETQYF; CDR3nt: TGTGCCAGCAGCTTATTCGGGGGGGATAAGGAGACCCAGTACTTC
abundance: .; d_gene: TRBD1; j_gene: TRBJ1-4; v_gene: TRBV19; CDR3aa: CASSIDRAGEKLFF; CDR3nt: TGTGCCAGTAGTATTGACAGGGCAGGTGAAAAACTGTTTTTT
abundance: .; d_gene: TRBD2; j_gene: TRBJ2-1; v_gene: TRBV7-9; CDR3aa: CASSLGLAFYNEQFF; CDR3nt: TGTGCCAGCAGCTTGGGACTAGCGTTCTACAATGAGCAGTTCTTC
abundance: .; d_gene: TRBD2; j_gene: TRBJ2-7; v_gene: TRBV5-1; CDR3aa: CASSLAGTNAYEQYF; CDR3nt: TGCGCCAGCAGCTTAGCCGGGACTAACGCCTACGAGCAGTACTTC
abundance: .; d_gene: .; j_gene: TRBJ2-6; v_gene: TRBV15; CDR3aa: CATSGGNPGANVLTF; CDR3nt: TGTGCCACCAGCGGGGGGAACCCTGGGGCCAACGTCCTGACTTTC
abundance: .; d_gene: .; j_gene: TRBJ2-1; v_gene: TRBV21-1; CDR3aa: CASSKGLAGATSYEQFF; CDR3nt: TGTGCCAGCAGCAAAGGACTAGCGGGAGCGACGAGCTATGAGCAGTTCTTC
abundance: .; d_gene: .; j_gene: TRBJ2-5; v_gene: TRBV7-2; CDR3aa: CASSRTFGMAGQETQYF; CDR3nt: TGTGCCAGCAGCCGCACTTTTGGGATGGCGGGCCAGGAGACCCAGTACTTC
abundance: .; d_gene: TRBD2; j_gene: TRBJ2-5; v_gene: TRBV7-9; CDR3aa: CASSFWTSGAKETQYF; CDR3nt: TGTGCCAGCAGCTTTTGGACTAGCGGGGCCAAAGAGACCCAGTACTTC
abundance: .; d_gene: .; j_gene: TRBJ2-3; v_gene: TRBV7-6; CDR3aa: CASSQAPAGSTDTQYF; CDR3nt: TGTGCCAGCAGCCAGGCCCCGGCAGGGAGCACAGATACGCAGTATTTT
abundance: few; d_gene: TRBD2; j_gene: TRBJ2-5; v_gene: TRBV4-1; CDR3aa: CASSQEVTGGRLAGALGETQYF; CDR3nt: TGCGCCAGCAGCCAAGAGGTGACAGGGGGTAGACTAGCGGGAGCGTTGGGGGAGACCCAGTACTTC
abundance: .; d_gene: TRBD1; j_gene: TRBJ2-7; v_gene: TRBV10-3; CDR3aa: CATTGPGQGYEQYF; CDR3nt: TGTGCCACGACAGGTCCGGGACAGGGCTACGAGCAGTACTTC
abundance: .; d_gene: .; j_gene: TRBJ2-7; v_gene: TRBV28; CDR3aa: CASSFRRYEQYF; CDR3nt: TGTGCCAGCAGTTTCAGGCGCTACGAGCAGTACTTC